The T cell receptor (beta chain) described here comes from a study of shared clonotypes between healthy human individuals. The wider study: Per donor, three plates held CD4 naive cells, three held CD4 memory, two held CD8 naive and one held CD8 memory. Overall study findings and caveats: Clonotype sharing among donors was expected to depend on sequencing depth.

As for this clone: Its antigen is undetermined. Other DNA sequences of this sample code for an identical CDR3.

As defined, naive CD8 cells were CD45RO-negative and positively selected for CCR7, with terminally differentiated effector memory CD45RA+ cells excluded. The CDR3 length is 12 residues. The V end lost 0 bases, the J end lost 6 bases, and 5 bases lay between the germline ends. The germline V gene encodes CDR1 SGDLS and CDR2 YYNGEE. Some clones are missing from TCRdb's copy, which holds only in-frame ones; the method was immunoSEQ multiplex PCR. The sample comprises hundreds of thousands of clones, approximately 96% of which are singletons, and more than 0.085% rests with the top ten. The sample was naive CD8+ T cells sorted from blood. The rearrangement joins TRBV9 to TRBJ2-3; D remains unclear. The clonotype comes from a woman aged 25 to 39 in good health. This chain's CDR3 is CASSVAGDTQYF. The DNA of the CDR3 is TGTGCCAGCAGCGTAGCCGGGGATACGCAGTATTTT.